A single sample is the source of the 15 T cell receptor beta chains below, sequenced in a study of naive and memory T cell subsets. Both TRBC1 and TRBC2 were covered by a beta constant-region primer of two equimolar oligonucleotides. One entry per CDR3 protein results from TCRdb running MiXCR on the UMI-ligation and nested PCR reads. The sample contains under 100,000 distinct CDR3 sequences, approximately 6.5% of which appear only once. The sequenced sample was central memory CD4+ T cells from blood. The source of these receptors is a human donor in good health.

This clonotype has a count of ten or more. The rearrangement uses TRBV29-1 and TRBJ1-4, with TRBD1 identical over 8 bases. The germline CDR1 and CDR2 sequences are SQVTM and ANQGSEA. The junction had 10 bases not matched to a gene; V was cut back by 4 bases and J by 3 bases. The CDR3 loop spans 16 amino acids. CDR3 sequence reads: CSVAGTGSGANEKLFF. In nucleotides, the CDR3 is TGCAGCGTTGCCGGGACAGGAAGCGGGGCTAATGAAAAACTGTTTTTT.

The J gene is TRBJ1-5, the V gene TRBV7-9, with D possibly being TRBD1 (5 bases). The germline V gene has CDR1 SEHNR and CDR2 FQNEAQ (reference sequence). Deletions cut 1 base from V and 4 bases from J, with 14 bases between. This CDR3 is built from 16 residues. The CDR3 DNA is TGTGCCAGCAGCTTAGAGGGGTCGGAGTTAAATCAGCCCCAGCATTTT. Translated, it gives CASSLEGSELNQPQHF.

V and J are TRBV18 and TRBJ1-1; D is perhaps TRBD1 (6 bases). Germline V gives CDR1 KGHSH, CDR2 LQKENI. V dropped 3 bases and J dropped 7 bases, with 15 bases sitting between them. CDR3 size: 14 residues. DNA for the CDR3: TGTGCCAGCTCACCTTCTTTCGGACAGCTTGAAGCTTTCTTT. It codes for CASSPSFGQLEAFF.

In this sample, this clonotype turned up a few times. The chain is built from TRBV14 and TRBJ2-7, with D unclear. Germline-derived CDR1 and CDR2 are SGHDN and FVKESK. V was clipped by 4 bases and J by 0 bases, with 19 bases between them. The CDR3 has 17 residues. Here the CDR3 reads CASSPRSFEDRSYEQYF. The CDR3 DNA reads TGTGCCAGCAGCCCGAGAAGTTTTGAAGACCGCTCCTACGAGCAGTACTTC.

The CDR3 sequence: CASSRTAGLDTGELFF. In DNA, the CDR3 is TGCGCCAGCAGCCGGACGGCCGGCTTAGACACCGGGGAGCTGTTTTTT. V usage is TRBV5-1 and J usage is TRBJ2-2; D is unclear. CDR3 size: 16 residues. V gave up 4 bases and J gave up 3 bases, with 16 bases separating them. Germline V lookup: CDR1 SGHRS, CDR2 YFSETQ.

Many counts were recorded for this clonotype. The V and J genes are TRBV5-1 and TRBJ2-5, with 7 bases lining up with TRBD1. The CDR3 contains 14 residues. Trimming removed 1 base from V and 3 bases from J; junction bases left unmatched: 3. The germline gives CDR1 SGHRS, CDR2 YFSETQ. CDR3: CASSLTGEEETQYF. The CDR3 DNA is TGCGCCAGCAGCTTGACAGGGGAAGAAGAGACCCAGTACTTC. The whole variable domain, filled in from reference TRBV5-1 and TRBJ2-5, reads KAGVTQTPRYLIKTRGQQVTLSCSPISGHRSVSWYQQTPGQGLQFLFEYFSETQRNKGNFPGRFSGRQFSNSRSEMNVSTLELGDSALYLCASSLTGEEETQYFGPGTRLLVL.

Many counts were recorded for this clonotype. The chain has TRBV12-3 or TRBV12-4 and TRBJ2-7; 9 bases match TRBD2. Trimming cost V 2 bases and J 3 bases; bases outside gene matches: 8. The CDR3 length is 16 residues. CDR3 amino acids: CASSLWGGRADYEQYF. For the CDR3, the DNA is TGTGCCAGCAGTTTATGGGGCGGGAGGGCCGACTACGAGCAGTACTTC.

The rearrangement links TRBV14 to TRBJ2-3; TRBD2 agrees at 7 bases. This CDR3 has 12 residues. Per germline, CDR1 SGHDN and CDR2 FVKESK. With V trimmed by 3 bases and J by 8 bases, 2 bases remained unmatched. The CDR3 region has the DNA TGTGCCAGCAGCCATTCTAGCGGTACGCAGTATTTT. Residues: CASSHSSGTQYF.

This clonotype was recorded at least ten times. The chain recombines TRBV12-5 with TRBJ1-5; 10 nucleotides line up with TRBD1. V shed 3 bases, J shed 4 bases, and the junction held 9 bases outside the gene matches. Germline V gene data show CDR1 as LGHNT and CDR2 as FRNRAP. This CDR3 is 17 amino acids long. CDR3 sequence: CASGFLDRGMVNQPQHF. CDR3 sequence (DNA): TGTGCTAGTGGTTTCCTGGACAGGGGGATGGTTAATCAGCCCCAGCATTTT.

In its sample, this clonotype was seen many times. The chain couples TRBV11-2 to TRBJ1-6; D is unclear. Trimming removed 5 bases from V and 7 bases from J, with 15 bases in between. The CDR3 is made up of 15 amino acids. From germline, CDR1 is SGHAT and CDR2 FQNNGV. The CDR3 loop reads CASSERHSGNSPLHF. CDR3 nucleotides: TGTGCCAGCAGCGAAAGGCACTCCGGGAATTCACCCCTCCACTTT.

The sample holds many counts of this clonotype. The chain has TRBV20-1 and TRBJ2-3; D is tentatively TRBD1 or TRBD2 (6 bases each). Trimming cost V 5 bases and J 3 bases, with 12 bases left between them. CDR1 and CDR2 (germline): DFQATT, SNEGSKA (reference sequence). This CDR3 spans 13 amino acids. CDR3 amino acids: CSASGGATDTQYF. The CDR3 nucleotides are TGCAGTGCTTCCGGGGGCGCGACAGATACGCAGTATTTT.

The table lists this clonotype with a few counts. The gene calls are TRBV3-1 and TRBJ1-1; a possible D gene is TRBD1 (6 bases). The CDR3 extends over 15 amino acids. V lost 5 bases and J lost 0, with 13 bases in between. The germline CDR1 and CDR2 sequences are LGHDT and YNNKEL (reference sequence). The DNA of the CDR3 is TGTGCCAGCAGCAAAGGGGACACTTTGAACACTGAAGCTTTCTTT. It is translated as CASSKGDTLNTEAFF.

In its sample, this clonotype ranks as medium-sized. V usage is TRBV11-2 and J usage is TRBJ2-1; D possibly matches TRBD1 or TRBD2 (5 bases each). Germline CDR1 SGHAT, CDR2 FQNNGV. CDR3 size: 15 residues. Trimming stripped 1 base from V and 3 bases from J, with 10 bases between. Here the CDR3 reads CASSLGDPFYNEQFF. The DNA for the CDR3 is TGTGCCAGCAGCTTAGGGGACCCTTTCTACAATGAGCAGTTCTTC. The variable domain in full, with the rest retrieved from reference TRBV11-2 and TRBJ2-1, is EAGVAQSPRYKIIEKRQSVAFWCNPISGHATLYWYQQILGQGPKLLIQFQNNGVVDDSQLPKDRFSAERLKGVDSTLKIQPAKLEDSAVYLCASSLGDPFYNEQFFGPGTRLTVL.

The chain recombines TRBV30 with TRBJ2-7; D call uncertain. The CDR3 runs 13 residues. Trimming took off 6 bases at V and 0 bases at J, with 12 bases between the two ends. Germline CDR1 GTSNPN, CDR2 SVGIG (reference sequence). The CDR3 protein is CACSPTSSYEQYF. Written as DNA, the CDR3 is TGTGCCTGTAGCCCTACGAGCTCCTACGAGCAGTACTTC.

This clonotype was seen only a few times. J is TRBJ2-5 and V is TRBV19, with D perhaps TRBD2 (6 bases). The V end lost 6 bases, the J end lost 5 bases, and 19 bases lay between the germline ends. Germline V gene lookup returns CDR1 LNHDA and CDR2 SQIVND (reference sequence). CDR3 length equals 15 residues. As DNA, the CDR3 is TGTGCCAGTAGATTAGTGGGAGGATGGCGGGAGACCCAGTACTTC. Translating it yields CASRLVGGWRETQYF.